This TCR beta chain was documented in a study of cytomegalovirus exposure and HLA in healthy donors. For the study at large: Roughly 85 million unique TCRs from HLA-typed donors made up an early data release. Study conclusions and caveats: For TCR beta chains, V- and J-gene trimming was later linked to a missense DCLRE1C variant. A later analysis reportedly found that, within productive TCRs, an Asian-associated ancestry cluster had fewer N-insertions than the mean observed across the roughly 700 donors.

Remarks on this clone: Its matching antigen is unknown. The junction does not match germline at one end; this may be a read error. At the DNA level, this CDR3 is encoded by other sequences in the same sample as well.

Use of 60 Vbeta and 13 Jbeta primers characterized the PCR. Clones were sequenced by immunoSEQ multiplex PCR, and TCRdb holds only the in-frame ones, with some missing. This sample has some 150,000 clones, with nearly 80% found just once. Germline CDR1 and CDR2: MNHNS and SASEGT. The CDR3 has 13 residues. Material for sequencing was PBMCs. The V call is TRBV6-1, the J call TRBJ2-7; 7 positions match TRBD2. This receptor was identified in a man aged 40-49 years in good health and CMV-seropositive. CDR3 DNA: TGCGCCAGCTCCCGGGAGGAATCCTACGAGCAGTACTTC. Its protein product is CASSREESYEQYF.